Listed below are T cell receptor beta chains from one sample, sequenced in a study of cytomegalovirus exposure and HLA in healthy donors. TCRdb keeps only in-frame clones here, not all; method: immunoSEQ multiplex PCR. The profile shows 90,000 to 100,000 clones, more than 75% of them singletons. The sequencing sample was made of PBMCs. The receptor set was obtained from a man aged 18-30 years in good health and CMV-seronegative. The CDR3 runs from the conserved cysteine through the conserved F or W. A D gene is named only where the DNA matches it firmly. Size tells how often a clone was seen (once, few, many) or the class of an expanded clone, and some rows leave it out.

clone_size j_call d_call v_call cdr3_aa cdr3_nt
NA TRBJ1-1 NA TRBV6-6 CASRLGDTEAFF TGTGCCAGCAGGCTCGGGGATACTGAAGCTTTCTTT
NA TRBJ2-7 NA TRBV5-1 CASSLGTDFTEQYF TGCGCCAGCAGCTTGGGGACAGATTTCACCGAGCAGTACTTC
NA TRBJ1-2 NA TRBV6-5 CASGVLQAISYGYTF TGTGCCAGTGGGGTTTTACAGGCGATTAGCTATGGCTACACCTTC
few TRBJ1-3 TRBD1 TRBV4-2 CASSQDRTGLSGNTIYF TGTGCCAGCAGCCAAGATCGGACAGGGCTCTCTGGAAACACCATATATTTT
NA TRBJ2-1 NA TRBV9 CASTVGGTSYNEQFF TGTGCCAGCACGGTGGGGGGAACCTCCTACAATGAGCAGTTCTTC
NA TRBJ1-2 NA TRBV5-1 CASSLAPEVGGYGYTF TGCGCCAGCAGCTTGGCCCCGGAGGTGGGAGGGTATGGCTACACCTTC
NA TRBJ2-7 NA TRBV7-9 CASSGTRQVGDSYEQYF TGTGCCAGCAGCGGAACTCGGCAGGTTGGTGACTCCTACGAGCAGTACTTC
NA TRBJ1-5 TRBD1 TRBV6-1 CATQTGVGQPQHF TGTGCCACCCAAACAGGGGTGGGTCAGCCCCAGCATTTT
few TRBJ1-6 NA TRBV4-2 CASSPASRDYNSPLHF TGTGCCAGCAGTCCGGCTTCCCGGGATTATAATTCACCCCTCCACTTT
NA TRBJ2-7 NA TRBV10-1 CASSESGRNEQYF TGCGCCAGCAGTGAGTCCGGCAGGAACGAGCAGTACTTC
NA TRBJ1-4 NA TRBV11-3 CASSLTGEDEKLFF TGTGCCAGCAGCTTGACAGGAGAAGATGAAAAACTGTTTTTT
NA TRBJ2-7 TRBD2 TRBV9 CASSEGLAGAVTYEQYF TGTGCCAGCAGCGAGGGACTAGCGGGGGCCGTAACCTACGAGCAGTACTTC
NA TRBJ2-7 TRBD2 TRBV6-5 CASSGTGTTLYEQYF TGTGCCAGCAGCGGTACCGGGACTACACTCTACGAGCAGTACTTC
NA TRBJ2-2 NA TRBV27 CASSFLNGELFF TGTGCCAGCAGTTTCCTTAACGGGGAGCTGTTTTTT
NA TRBJ1-1 NA TRBV6-6 CASSYREGVRNTEAFF TGTGCCAGCAGTTACAGGGAAGGGGTGCGAAACACTGAAGCTTTCTTT
NA TRBJ2-5 TRBD2 TRBV9 CASSVEAGGRETQYF TGTGCCAGCAGCGTAGAAGCGGGGGGGCGGGAGACCCAGTACTTC
NA TRBJ2-5 TRBD2 TRBV4-2 CASSQEPEGGEETQYF TGTGCCAGCAGCCAAGAACCTGAGGGAGGGGAAGAGACCCAGTACTTC
NA TRBJ1-3 NA TRBV6-5 CASSYSQGLTGNTIYF TGTGCCAGCAGTTACTCGCAGGGGTTAACTGGAAACACCATATATTTT
NA TRBJ1-4 NA TRBV4-1 CASSQGPGAGNEKLFF TGCGCCAGCAGCCAAGGACCCGGGGCGGGAAATGAAAAACTGTTTTTT
NA TRBJ1-6 NA TRBV7-8 CASSLGEGRNSPLHF TGTGCCAGCAGCTTAGGAGAGGGTCGGAATTCACCCCTCCACTTT
NA TRBJ2-1 NA TRBV6-5 CASSYGLSSYNEQFF TGTGCCAGCAGTTACGGGCTGAGCTCCTACAATGAGCAGTTCTTC
NA TRBJ2-7 NA TRBV5-4 CASSSDREDYEQYF TGTGCCAGCAGCTCCGACAGAGAGGACTACGAGCAGTACTTC
NA TRBJ2-2 TRBD1 TRBV2 CASSPGQGNTGELFF TGTGCCAGCAGCCCGGGACAGGGTAACACCGGGGAGCTGTTTTTT
NA TRBJ2-5 TRBD2 TRBV4-2 CASSQEAGRQETQYF TGTGCCAGCAGCCAAGAAGCGGGGCGGCAAGAGACCCAGTACTTC
NA TRBJ2-7 TRBD1 TRBV29-1 CNTSSGTGSYEQYF TGCAACACCTCATCCGGGACAGGCTCCTACGAGCAGTACTTC
NA TRBJ2-3 TRBD2 TRBV13 CASSSRRSGGADTQYF TGTGCCAGCAGCTCCAGACGGAGCGGGGGGGCGGATACGCAGTATTTT
NA TRBJ2-3 NA TRBV7-2 CASRPGLPDTQYF TGTGCCAGCAGACCGGGGTTACCAGATACGCAGTATTTT
NA TRBJ1-2 NA TRBV30 CAWSFGGSGYTF TGTGCCTGGAGTTTCGGGGGTTCTGGCTACACCTTC
NA TRBJ1-4 NA TRBV5-1 CASSLEPNGANEKLFF TGCGCCAGCAGCTTGGAGCCTAATGGAGCTAATGAAAAACTGTTTTTT
NA TRBJ1-4 NA TRBV5-1 CASSYSGVSGEKLFF TGCGCCAGCAGTTATTCCGGGGTATCGGGCGAAAAACTGTTTTTT
NA TRBJ1-5 TRBD1 TRBV18 CASSRPQGRQHF TGTGCCAGCTCACGTCCACAGGGGCGCCAGCATTTT
few TRBJ1-1 NA TRBV5-4 CASSSLKSGDTEAFF TGTGCCAGCAGCTCCTTAAAGTCGGGGGACACTGAAGCTTTCTTT
few TRBJ1-2 NA TRBV6-5 CASSSRDSYGYTF TGTGCCAGCAGTTCGAGGGACTCCTATGGCTACACCTTC
NA TRBJ1-1 NA TRBV6-1 CASSDLQKSLRYTEAFF TGTGCCAGCAGTGACCTCCAAAAATCCTTGAGGTACACTGAAGCTTTCTTT
NA TRBJ2-5 TRBD1 TRBV5-6 CASGRQGPETQYF TGTGCCAGCGGTAGACAGGGCCCCGAGACCCAGTACTTC
NA TRBJ2-1 TRBD2 TRBV4-1 CASSQEAGKYNEQFF TGCGCCAGCAGCCAAGAAGCGGGGAAGTACAATGAGCAGTTCTTC
NA TRBJ1-2 NA TRBV20-1 CSAHDGYTF TGCAGTGCCCATGATGGCTACACCTTC
few TRBJ2-7 TRBD1 TRBV7-2 CASSPATGILRYEQYF TGTGCCAGCAGCCCGGCGACAGGGATCTTACGCTACGAGCAGTACTTC
NA TRBJ1-2 NA TRBV5-6 CASSFSTTTYGYTF TGTGCCAGCAGCTTTAGCACAACTACCTATGGCTACACCTTC
NA TRBJ1-5 NA TRBV4-1 CASSPIYPGLSNQPQHF TGCGCCAGCAGCCCTATCTACCCAGGGCTAAGCAATCAGCCCCAGCATTTT
NA TRBJ2-7 TRBD1 TRBV7-9 CASSRDRGIGTEQYF TGTGCCAGCAGCCGGGACAGGGGAATCGGAACCGAGCAGTACTTC